A selection of T cell receptor beta chains follows, all from one sample in a study of T cell responses to AZD1222 COVID-19 vaccine. The protocol was immunoSEQ multiplex PCR, while the TCRdb copy is restricted to in-frame clones and leaves out a portion. The sample contains under 200,000 clones, 94% of which appear only once. The material sequenced was peripheral blood, taken on day 0 of AZD1222 vaccination. These receptors originate from an adult in good health. Each CDR3 is given with its conserved first and last residue. The D gene is left open where the match is weak. Expanded clones get a size class; other rows say once, few or many, or leave the size out.

J gene: TRBJ2-7
clone size: .
V gene: TRBV11-2
D gene: .
CDR3 DNA: TGTGCCAGCAGCCCCACGGGGGCAGCTGACGCAGAGTACTTC
CDR3 protein: CASSPTGAADAEYF

J gene: TRBJ2-7
clone size: .
V gene: TRBV12-3/TRBV12-4
D gene: .
CDR3 DNA: TGTGCCAGCAGTTTATGGGGAAGTGAGCAGTACTTC
CDR3 protein: CASSLWGSEQYF

J gene: TRBJ2-7
clone size: once
V gene: TRBV10-3
D gene: .
CDR3 DNA: TGTGCCATCAGTGAGTCGGGTAGCTCCTACGAGCAGTACTTC
CDR3 protein: CAISESGSSYEQYF

J gene: TRBJ1-5
clone size: .
V gene: TRBV10-2
D gene: TRBD1
CDR3 DNA: TGCGCCAGCAGTGGCATCAGAGAGGACAGGGGGCTGGCTCAGCCCCAGCATTTT
CDR3 protein: CASSGIREDRGLAQPQHF

J gene: TRBJ2-7
clone size: .
V gene: TRBV24-1
D gene: TRBD1
CDR3 DNA: TGTGCCACCAATAGGGACAGCTCCTACGAGCAGTACTTC
CDR3 protein: CATNRDSSYEQYF

J gene: TRBJ2-7
clone size: .
V gene: TRBV11-2
D gene: .
CDR3 DNA: TGTGCCAGCAGCACCGAGACGGGCCTCGACGAGCAGTACTTC
CDR3 protein: CASSTETGLDEQYF

J gene: TRBJ2-4
clone size: .
V gene: TRBV28
D gene: .
CDR3 DNA: TGTGCCAGCTGGGGACGAGCCAAAAACATTCAGTACTTC
CDR3 protein: CASWGRAKNIQYF

J gene: TRBJ1-1
clone size: .
V gene: TRBV25-1
D gene: TRBD1
CDR3 DNA: TGTGCCAGCAGCTCCCAGGGGGAAATGAACACTGAAGCTTTCTTT
CDR3 protein: CASSSQGEMNTEAFF

J gene: TRBJ1-5
clone size: .
V gene: TRBV28
D gene: .
CDR3 DNA: TGTGCCAGCAGTTTATCGCAACGTGGCAATCAGCCCCAGCATTTT
CDR3 protein: CASSLSQRGNQPQHF

J gene: TRBJ1-1
clone size: .
V gene: TRBV15
D gene: .
CDR3 DNA: TGTGCCACCAGCAGAGATTTAAATCTGAACACTGAAGCTTTCTTT
CDR3 protein: CATSRDLNLNTEAFF

J gene: TRBJ1-6
clone size: .
V gene: TRBV3-1/TRBV3-2
D gene: .
CDR3 DNA: TGTGCCAGCAGCCAAATCCAGGGTTCACCCCTCCACTTT
CDR3 protein: CASSQIQGSPLHF

J gene: TRBJ2-1
clone size: .
V gene: TRBV3-1/TRBV3-2
D gene: TRBD1
CDR3 DNA: TGTGCCAGCAGCCAAAGCCGAAGAGGACAGGGGCAGTTCTTC
CDR3 protein: CASSQSRRGQGQFF

J gene: TRBJ1-1
clone size: .
V gene: TRBV7-9
D gene: TRBD1
CDR3 DNA: TGTGCCAGCAGCCCTGACAGGGTTGAAGCTTTCTTT
CDR3 protein: CASSPDRVEAFF

J gene: TRBJ1-6
clone size: .
V gene: TRBV15
D gene: .
CDR3 DNA: TGTGCCACCAGCAGAGCCCCCAGCTCACCCCTCCACTTT
CDR3 protein: CATSRAPSSPLHF

J gene: TRBJ1-2
clone size: .
V gene: TRBV14
D gene: .
CDR3 DNA: TGTGCCAGCAGCCAAGATCGCTATGGCTACACCTTC
CDR3 protein: CASSQDRYGYTF

J gene: TRBJ2-1
clone size: .
V gene: TRBV7-7
D gene: TRBD2
CDR3 DNA: TGTGCCAGCAGCTCAACTAGCGGACGGAGCTCCTACAATGAGCAGTTCTTC
CDR3 protein: CASSSTSGRSSYNEQFF

J gene: TRBJ2-7
clone size: .
V gene: TRBV27
D gene: .
CDR3 DNA: TGTGCCAGCAGAACAATACAGGTCCCCTACGAGCAGTACTTC
CDR3 protein: CASRTIQVPYEQYF

J gene: TRBJ1-2
clone size: .
V gene: TRBV18
D gene: .
CDR3 DNA: TGTGCCAGCTCACCCCCGGACAGCTATGGCTACACCTTC
CDR3 protein: CASSPPDSYGYTF

J gene: TRBJ2-2
clone size: .
V gene: TRBV5-1
D gene: TRBD2
CDR3 DNA: TGCGCCAGCAGCTTGGCCGGGGTAATAGCGGGAGCCACCGGGGAGCTGTTTTTT
CDR3 protein: CASSLAGVIAGATGELFF

J gene: TRBJ2-7
clone size: .
V gene: TRBV6-5
D gene: TRBD1
CDR3 DNA: TGTGCCAGCAGCCCGGGACAGGGGGCGTACGAGCAGTACTTC
CDR3 protein: CASSPGQGAYEQYF

J gene: TRBJ2-7
clone size: .
V gene: TRBV27
D gene: .
CDR3 DNA: TGTGCCAGCAGTTTGAACGGGGGGCTCAACTACGAGCAGTACTTC
CDR3 protein: CASSLNGGLNYEQYF

J gene: TRBJ2-1
clone size: .
V gene: TRBV10-3
D gene: TRBD2
CDR3 DNA: TGTGCCATCAGCCCGGGACTAGCGGGAGACCGCGTTGAGCAGTTCTTC
CDR3 protein: CAISPGLAGDRVEQFF

J gene: TRBJ1-5
clone size: .
V gene: TRBV6-5
D gene: TRBD1
CDR3 DNA: TGTGCCAGCAGATCTCAGGGGGCGAGACAGCCCCAGCATTTT
CDR3 protein: CASRSQGARQPQHF

J gene: TRBJ1-1
clone size: .
V gene: TRBV5-1
D gene: .
CDR3 DNA: TGCGCCAGCAGCTTGGCCCGGAAACAAATGAACACTGAAGCTTTCTTT
CDR3 protein: CASSLARKQMNTEAFF

J gene: TRBJ2-7
clone size: few
V gene: TRBV28
D gene: TRBD2
CDR3 DNA: TGTGCCAGCACTTTCCGGGGGGGCACCTACGAGCAGTACTTC
CDR3 protein: CASTFRGGTYEQYF

J gene: TRBJ1-2
clone size: .
V gene: TRBV18
D gene: TRBD1
CDR3 DNA: TGTGCCAGCTCAACGGAAACAGGGGTTGGCTACACCTTC
CDR3 protein: CASSTETGVGYTF

J gene: TRBJ2-7
clone size: .
V gene: TRBV7-9
D gene: .
CDR3 DNA: TGTGCCAGCAGCTTAATAGGTCAGGGGTTGATGATCGCCGAGCAGTACTTC
CDR3 protein: CASSLIGQGLMIAEQYF

J gene: TRBJ1-5
clone size: .
V gene: TRBV7-9
D gene: .
CDR3 DNA: TGTGCCAGCAGCATCACGAATCAGCCCCAGCATTTT
CDR3 protein: CASSITNQPQHF

J gene: TRBJ1-3
clone size: .
V gene: TRBV19
D gene: .
CDR3 DNA: TGTGCCAGTAGTGACAGCTCTGGAAACACCATATATTTT
CDR3 protein: CASSDSSGNTIYF

J gene: TRBJ1-1
clone size: .
V gene: TRBV4-1
D gene: .
CDR3 DNA: TGCGCCAGCAGCCCGACCGGGGTGGTGGACACTGAAGCTTTCTTT
CDR3 protein: CASSPTGVVDTEAFF

J gene: TRBJ2-5
clone size: .
V gene: TRBV7-6
D gene: .
CDR3 DNA: TGTGCCAGCAGCCCCACCAGGGTCCAAGAGACCCAGTACTTC
CDR3 protein: CASSPTRVQETQYF

J gene: TRBJ1-5
clone size: .
V gene: TRBV30
D gene: .
CDR3 DNA: TGTGCCTGCGGCGCGACAGGCAATCAGCCCCAGCATTTT
CDR3 protein: CACGATGNQPQHF

J gene: TRBJ2-7
clone size: .
V gene: TRBV3-1/TRBV3-2
D gene: TRBD1
CDR3 DNA: TGTGCCAGCAGCTTGGCACAGGGGGCCCACGAGCAGTACTTC
CDR3 protein: CASSLAQGAHEQYF

J gene: TRBJ1-2
clone size: .
V gene: TRBV3-1/TRBV3-2
D gene: TRBD1
CDR3 DNA: TGTGCCAGCAGCCAAGTCGCCGGGACAGGGGCTACAGGCTACACCTTC
CDR3 protein: CASSQVAGTGATGYTF

J gene: TRBJ1-5
clone size: .
V gene: TRBV5-5
D gene: .
CDR3 DNA: TGTGCCAGCAGCTCTATCGACAAAACCTGGAATAATCAGCCCCAGCATTTT
CDR3 protein: CASSSIDKTWNNQPQHF

J gene: TRBJ1-5
clone size: .
V gene: TRBV15
D gene: TRBD1
CDR3 DNA: TGTGCCACCAGCAGAGATCAGGGGGGAGGGGGCAATCAGCCCCAGCATTTT
CDR3 protein: CATSRDQGGGGNQPQHF

J gene: TRBJ1-2
clone size: .
V gene: TRBV11-2
D gene: .
CDR3 DNA: TGTGCCAGCAGCCTCGGTCAACTCCACTATGGCTACACCTTC
CDR3 protein: CASSLGQLHYGYTF

J gene: TRBJ2-5
clone size: .
V gene: TRBV3-1/TRBV3-2
D gene: .
CDR3 DNA: TGTGCCAGCAGCCAACCGGGACGGCTGTACCAAGAGACCCAGTACTTC
CDR3 protein: CASSQPGRLYQETQYF

J gene: TRBJ2-7
clone size: .
V gene: TRBV27
D gene: .
CDR3 DNA: TGTGCCAGCAGTTTAGCAGTTAACCACGAGCAGTACTTC
CDR3 protein: CASSLAVNHEQYF

J gene: TRBJ2-1
clone size: .
V gene: TRBV6-1
D gene: TRBD2
CDR3 DNA: TGTGCCAGCAGTGAAAAGAACCTTGGACTAGCGGGAGCGAATGAGCAGTTCTTC
CDR3 protein: CASSEKNLGLAGANEQFF

J gene: TRBJ2-7
clone size: .
V gene: TRBV5-6
D gene: .
CDR3 DNA: TGTGCCAGCAGCTTTCCTTATGAGGGCAGGGACGAGCAGTACTTC
CDR3 protein: CASSFPYEGRDEQYF

J gene: TRBJ1-2
clone size: .
V gene: TRBV9
D gene: .
CDR3 DNA: TGTGCCAGCAGCGTCCCATCAGCTAACTATGGCTACACCTTC
CDR3 protein: CASSVPSANYGYTF

J gene: TRBJ2-7
clone size: .
V gene: TRBV15
D gene: .
CDR3 DNA: TGTGCCACCAGCACCCAGCAGGGACTGCTCCTCTACGAGCAGTACTTC
CDR3 protein: CATSTQQGLLLYEQYF

J gene: TRBJ2-7
clone size: .
V gene: TRBV21-1
D gene: .
CDR3 DNA: TGTGCCAGCAGCAAAGAGAGGGTTATACCCCCCTACGAGCAGTACTTC
CDR3 protein: CASSKERVIPPYEQYF